This T cell receptor beta chain was profiled in a study of shared clonotypes between healthy human individuals. About the research overall: In total, the donors were two women and a few men aged 18 to 49. Per donor, CD8 memory used one plate, CD8 naive used two, CD4 memory used three and CD4 naive used three.

In the authors' methods: In the immunoSEQ data, sequences were junction-only and lacked quality scores, so filtering differed. Profiled with immunoSEQ multiplex PCR; TCRdb holds only in-frame clones, not every one. That table supplies the V and J calls and clone size; D and trimming were determined from the DNA. The sample lists 2 million to 2.5 million clones, just over 90% occurring once. As to this clone: Its specificity is unknown.

This CDR3 region has 15 residues. Germline V CDR1 and CDR2: SGHTA, FQGNSA. V lost 5 bases and J lost 3, with 14 bases in between. The study's findings and limits: Despite large depth, rarefaction showed incomplete sorted-subset sequencing.

What was sequenced was naive CD4+ T cells from PBMCs. Subset of the sample: CD45RA+ positively selected. The J gene is TRBJ2-1, the V gene TRBV7-2; no firm D call. This receptor was obtained from a man aged 18 to 30 in good health. Some clones in this sample may be carry-over from other donors' samples. CDR3 DNA: TGTGCCAGCAGCCCAAGTGGGCTTCTCTACAATGAGCAGTTCTTC. This encodes CASSPSGLLYNEQFF.